Each of the 8 T cell receptor beta chains below was sequenced from the same sample in a study of shared clonotypes between healthy human individuals. Sequencing was performed with immunoSEQ multiplex PCR; in TCRdb, only in-frame clones are kept and a portion is missing. The sample consists of roughly 1,600,000 clones, just under 99% of them appearing once. Sequencing was carried out using naive CD4+ T cells sorted from blood. Subset reported: CD45RA+ positively selected. All receptors come from a man younger than 40 in good health.

This clone was found once. The V call is TRBV5-6, the J call TRBJ1-2; 8 positions agree with TRBD1. The V and J ends lost 5 bases and 8 bases, in that order; junction bases with no gene match: 8. Germline CDR1 is SGHDT and CDR2 is YYEEEE. The CDR3 extends over 13 amino acids. CDR3 DNA sequence: TGTGCCAGCAGGGGAGGACAGGGTGACGGCTACACCTTC. Residues: CASRGGQGDGYTF.

This chain links TRBV18 with TRBJ2-7, with D perhaps matching TRBD2 (5 bases). The CDR3 runs 16 residues. Germline CDR1 is KGHSH and CDR2 is LQKENI. Trimming removed 5 bases from V and 4 bases from J, with 21 bases in between. The CDR3 DNA sequence: TGTGCCAGCTCATTCCACCGGCTCGAGGGCGGATACGAGCAGTACTTC. It translates to CASSFHRLEGGYEQYF.

The chain carries TRBV7-8 and TRBJ2-7, with D possibly matching TRBD2 (6 bases). The CDR3 is made up of 15 amino acids. V dropped 5 bases and J dropped 3 bases, with 17 bases sitting between them. Germline CDR1 and CDR2: SGHVS and FQNEAQ. The DNA of the CDR3 is TGTGCCAGCAGCCCTGCCGGGACTGCGGTCTACGAGCAGTACTTC. Translated, it gives CASSPAGTAVYEQYF.

The J gene is TRBJ1-2, the V gene TRBV29-1, with D perhaps matching TRBD1 (6 bases). The germline gives CDR1 SQVTM, CDR2 ANQGSEA. Trimming shortened V by 8 bases and J by 8 bases, and 15 bases separated the two germline ends. The CDR3 totals 11 residues. The CDR3 sequence is CSLLLGAGYTF. CDR3 bases: TGCAGCCTTCTTTTGGGGGCAGGCTACACCTTC.

The J gene is TRBJ1-2, the V gene TRBV29-1, with D possibly being TRBD1 (5 bases). The V gene lost 4 bases and the J gene lost 6 bases, with 18 bases spanning the gap. Germline V gene sequence: CDR1 SQVTM, CDR2 ANQGSEA. The CDR3 is 14 amino acids. The CDR3 region has the DNA TGCAGCGTTGGGAAAAGACAGAAAAGGGATGGCTACACCTTC. It encodes CSVGKRQKRDGYTF.

The gene calls are TRBV10-3 and TRBJ1-4; TRBD1 matches at 10 bases. This CDR3 spans 13 amino acids. Per the germline V gene, CDR1 is ENHRY and CDR2 is SYGVKD. The V segment lost 6 bases and the J segment 5 bases; nucleotides outside the gene matches: 0. As DNA, the CDR3 is TGTGCCATCAGGGACAGGGGGAATGAAAAACTGTTTTTT. Encoded protein: CAIRDRGNEKLFF.

V and J are TRBV30 and TRBJ2-2; no clear D gene. Trimming left V 2 bases short and J 4 bases short, with 23 bases between. CDR1 and CDR2 from the germline V gene are GTSNPN and SVGIG (reference sequence). The length of the CDR3 is 18 residues. CDR3 coding DNA: TGTGCCTGGAGTTTCCGAAAGTCCCGCCGAGGCGGCACCGGGGAGCTGTTTTTT. Its translation is CAWSFRKSRRGGTGELFF.

This clone was recorded only once. V usage is TRBV15 and J usage is TRBJ1-2; perhaps TRBD1 as D (6 bases). This CDR3 comprises 16 residues. Trimming took 5 bases from V and 2 from J, leaving 18 bases between them. Germline lookup yields CDR1 LNHNV and CDR2 YYDKDF (reference sequence). CDR3 nucleotide sequence: TGTGCCACCAGCGGAGGTAGAGGGGGACCAAACTATGGCTACACCTTC. Translation: CATSGGRGGPNYGYTF. The complete variable domain, with remaining parts taken from reference TRBV15 and TRBJ1-2, reads DAMVIQNPRYQVTQFGKPVTLSCSQTLNHNVMYWYQQKSSQAPKLLFHYYDKDFNNEADTPDNFQSRRPNTSFCFLDIRSPGLGDTAMYLCATSGGRGGPNYGYTFGSGTRLTVV.